Presented here are 9 T cell receptor beta chains from one specimen sequenced in a study of T-cell reconstitution after alpha-beta-depleted transplantation in children. The authors prepared the TCRbeta library with unique molecular identifiers. TCRdb reprocessed the PCR reads via MiXCR and lists one record per CDR3 protein. The repertoire holds approximately 980,000 distinct CDR3 sequences, with about 29% as singletons. Sequences were derived from PBMCs, mostly from graft donor cells, sampled 360 days after TCRalphabeta/CD19-depleted stem cell transplant. These receptors were collected from a boy younger than two who had a stem cell transplant for SCID, so the T cells may come from the graft donor.

This clonotype has at least ten counts. The V gene is TRBV20-1, the J gene TRBJ1-1; D might be TRBD1 (5 bases). This CDR3 has 13 amino acids. CDR1 DFQATT and CDR2 SNEGSKA come from the germline V gene (reference sequence). Between the trimmed V and J ends, which lost 2 bases and 6 bases, there was a span of 13 bases. CDR3 nucleotide sequence: TGCAGTGCTAGAATGCAGGGTGTGGCTGAAGCTTTCTTT. It is translated as CSARMQGVAEAFF.

V usage is TRBV20-1 and J usage is TRBJ1-1, with 7 nucleotides matching TRBD1. With 6 bases clipped from V and 6 bases from J, the junction kept 10 bases outside the gene matches. The CDR3 consists of 13 residues. Per germline, CDR1 DFQATT and CDR2 SNEGSKA (reference sequence). CDR3 nucleotides: TGCAGTGCACCTGACAGGGTACGCTCTGAAGCTTTCTTT. Encoded protein: CSAPDRVRSEAFF.

This clonotype was picked up a small number of times. The rearrangement links TRBV20-1 to TRBJ1-5; D remains unclear. Germline-derived CDR1 and CDR2 are DFQATT and SNEGSKA (reference sequence). The CDR3 contains 13 residues. V was cut by 1 base and J by 4 bases, with 8 bases left in between. This chain's CDR3 is CSARVGLNQPQHF. Here the CDR3 DNA reads TGCAGTGCTAGAGTGGGTCTAAATCAGCCCCAGCATTTT.

The rearrangement links TRBV20-1 to TRBJ1-5, with D unclear. Trimming removed 7 bases at V and 0 bases at J, with 10 bases between. CDR1 and CDR2 from the germline V gene are DFQATT and SNEGSKA (reference sequence). There are 13 residues in the CDR3. CDR3 loop: CSVRDSSNQPQHF. CDR3 DNA: TGCAGTGTTCGGGATTCTAGCAATCAGCCCCAGCATTTT.

The rearrangement links TRBV18 to TRBJ2-7; 10 bases align to TRBD1. This CDR3 region has 13 residues. With 6 bases clipped from V and 5 bases from J, the junction kept 4 bases outside the gene matches. The germline CDR1 and CDR2 sequences are KGHSH and LQKENI. CDR3 protein: CASSPGTGDEQYF. Here the CDR3 DNA reads TGTGCCAGCTCCCCGGGGACAGGGGACGAGCAGTACTTC. Together with reference TRBV18 and TRBJ2-7, the CDR3 gives the full variable domain: NAGVMQNPRHLVRRRGQEARLRCSPMKGHSHVYWYRQLPEEGLKFMVYLQKENIIDESGMPKERFSAEFPKEGPSILRIQQVVRGDSAAYFCASSPGTGDEQYFGPGTRLTVT.

The chain combines TRBV6-6 with TRBJ2-5; no firm D call. CDR3 size: 12 residues. Trimming cost V 2 bases and J 9 bases, with 10 bases left between them. Germline loops: CDR1 MNHNY, CDR2 SVGAGI (reference sequence). For the CDR3, the DNA is TGTGCCAGCAGTTACGTTCCGGCGGCCCAGTACTTC. This translates into CASSYVPAAQYF.

In this sample, this clonotype turned up a few times. The chain recombines TRBV7-9 with TRBJ1-4; a possible D gene is TRBD1 (5 bases). V gave up 4 bases and J gave up 8 bases, with 17 bases separating them. Germline CDR1 and CDR2: SEHNR and FQNEAQ (reference sequence). The CDR3 length is 15 residues. The CDR3 DNA is TGTGCCAGCAGCTCCGGGGGACCCCTCGAGGAAAAACTGTTTTTT. Protein: CASSSGGPLEEKLFF.

This clonotype was seen ten or more times. The rearrangement uses TRBV24-1 and TRBJ2-5, with D possibly matching TRBD2 (6 bases). Trimming removed 6 bases at V and 3 bases at J, with 10 bases between. Germline V lookup: CDR1 KGHDR, CDR2 SFDVKD. This CDR3 has 13 residues. CDR3 nucleotide sequence: TGTGCCACCAGTTCCGGGGGAGAAGAGACCCAGTACTTC. It translates to CATSSGGEETQYF.

This clonotype was detected ten times or more. The gene calls are TRBV4-2 and TRBJ2-6; D may match TRBD1 or TRBD2 (5 bases each). Trimming took 4 bases from V and 0 from J, leaving 16 bases between them. Germline V gene lookup returns CDR1 LGHNA and CDR2 YNFKEQ. The CDR3 contains 18 residues. CDR3 nucleotides: TGTGCCAGCAGCCCACGGGACGGCTCCTTCTCTGGGGCCAACGTCCTGACTTTC. Translation gives CASSPRDGSFSGANVLTF.